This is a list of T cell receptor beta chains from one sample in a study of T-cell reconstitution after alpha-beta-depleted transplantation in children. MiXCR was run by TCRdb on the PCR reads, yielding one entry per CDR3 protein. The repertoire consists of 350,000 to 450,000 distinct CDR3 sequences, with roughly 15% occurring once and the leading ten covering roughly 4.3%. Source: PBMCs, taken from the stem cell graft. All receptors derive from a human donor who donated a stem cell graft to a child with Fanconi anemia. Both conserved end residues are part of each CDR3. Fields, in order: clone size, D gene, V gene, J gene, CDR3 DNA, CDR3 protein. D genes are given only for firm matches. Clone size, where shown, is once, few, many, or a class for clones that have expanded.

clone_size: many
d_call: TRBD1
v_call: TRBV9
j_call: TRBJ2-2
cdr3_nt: TGTGCCAGCAGCGTAAGCGGGACAGGGAGCACCGGGGAGCTGTTTTTT
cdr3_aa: CASSVSGTGSTGELFF

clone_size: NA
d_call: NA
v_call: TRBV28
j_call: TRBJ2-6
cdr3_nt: TGTGCCAGCAGTGGACCATTGGGCTCTGGGGCCAACGTCCTGACTTTC
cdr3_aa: CASSGPLGSGANVLTF

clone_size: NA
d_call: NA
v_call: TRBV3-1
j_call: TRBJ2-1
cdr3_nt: TGTGCCTGCAGCCAAGAAAATGTAGGTCAGGGAGGCAATGAGCAGTTCTTC
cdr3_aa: CACSQENVGQGGNEQFF

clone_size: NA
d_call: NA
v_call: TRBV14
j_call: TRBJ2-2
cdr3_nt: TGTGCCAGCAGTGGGGCAGAGGAGCTGTTTTTT
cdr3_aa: CASSGAEELFF

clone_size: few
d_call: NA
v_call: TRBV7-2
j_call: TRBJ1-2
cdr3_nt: TGTGCCAGCAGCTCCAGTGGGGGGGCGCTAAGCTATGGCTACACCTTC
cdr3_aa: CASSSSGGALSYGYTF

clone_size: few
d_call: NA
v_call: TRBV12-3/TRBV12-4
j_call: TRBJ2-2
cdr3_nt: TGTGCCAGCAGTCCCATGACTCAGGCGAACACCGGGGAGCTGTTTTTT
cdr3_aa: CASSPMTQANTGELFF

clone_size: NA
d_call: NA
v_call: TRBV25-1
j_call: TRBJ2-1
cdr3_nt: TGTGCCAGCAGTGAATCTCGGGCGGCAGAGCGTCGTCGCAATGAGCAGTTCTTC
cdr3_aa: CASSESRAAERRRNEQFF

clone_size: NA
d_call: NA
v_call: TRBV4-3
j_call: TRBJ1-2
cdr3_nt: TGCGCCAGCAGCCAAGGTGTCACCTCTAACTATGGCTACACCTTC
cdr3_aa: CASSQGVTSNYGYTF

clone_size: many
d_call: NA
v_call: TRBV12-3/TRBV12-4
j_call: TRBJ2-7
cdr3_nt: TGTGCCAGCAGTTCCGACGAGAGATACGAGCAGTACTTC
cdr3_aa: CASSSDERYEQYF

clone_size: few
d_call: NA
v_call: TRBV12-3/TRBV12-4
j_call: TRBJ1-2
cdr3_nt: TGTGCCAGCATCATAGCAGGGACTGACTATGGCTACACCTTC
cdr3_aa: CASIIAGTDYGYTF

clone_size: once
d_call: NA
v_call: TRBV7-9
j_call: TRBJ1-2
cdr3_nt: TGTGCCAGCAGCTTAGCGTCGGCAGGGGATGGCTACACCTTC
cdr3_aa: CASSLASAGDGYTF

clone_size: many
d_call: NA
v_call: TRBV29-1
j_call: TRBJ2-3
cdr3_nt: TGCAGCGTTGAAGATAGAGGTACGCAGTATTTT
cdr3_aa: CSVEDRGTQYF

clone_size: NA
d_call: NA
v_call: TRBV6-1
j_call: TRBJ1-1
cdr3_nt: TGTGCCAGCAGGCTGGGGGGCGCAGCTTTCTTT
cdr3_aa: CASRLGGAAFF

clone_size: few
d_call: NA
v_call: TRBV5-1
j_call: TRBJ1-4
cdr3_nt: TGCGCCAGCAGTCGTGGAGACGGCACTAATGAAAAACTGTTTTTT
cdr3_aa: CASSRGDGTNEKLFF

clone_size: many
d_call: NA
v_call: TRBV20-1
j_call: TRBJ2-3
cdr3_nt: TGCAGTGTTTCGACTTGGGCAATTTCTAGCACAGATACGCAGTATTTT
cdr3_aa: CSVSTWAISSTDTQYF

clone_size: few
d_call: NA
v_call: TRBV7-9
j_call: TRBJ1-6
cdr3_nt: TGTGCCAGCAGCTCAACACAGGGAAGCTTCTCACCCCTCCACTTT
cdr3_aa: CASSSTQGSFSPLHF

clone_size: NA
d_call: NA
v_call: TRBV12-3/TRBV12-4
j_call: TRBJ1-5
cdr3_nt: TGTGCCAGCAGTGACCCGGGGCCCAAGCATTTT
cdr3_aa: CASSDPGPKHF

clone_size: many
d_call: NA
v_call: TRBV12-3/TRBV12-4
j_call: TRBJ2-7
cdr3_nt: TGTGCCAGCAGTTTGGGGGAGGACGAGCAGTACTTC
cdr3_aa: CASSLGEDEQYF

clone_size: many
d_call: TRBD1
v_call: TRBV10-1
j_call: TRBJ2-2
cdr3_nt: TGCGCCAGCAGTGAGGGGACAGACACCGGGGAGCTGTTTTTT
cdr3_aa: CASSEGTDTGELFF

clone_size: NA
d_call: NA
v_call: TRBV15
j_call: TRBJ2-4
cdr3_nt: TGTGCCACCAGCAGAGATCTTGCACAAGCGGAAAACTTC
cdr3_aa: CATSRDLAQAENF

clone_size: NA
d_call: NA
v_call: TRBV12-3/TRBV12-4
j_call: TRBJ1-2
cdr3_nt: TGTGCCAGCAGTTTCAGTAAACAGGATGGCTACACCTTC
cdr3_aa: CASSFSKQDGYTF

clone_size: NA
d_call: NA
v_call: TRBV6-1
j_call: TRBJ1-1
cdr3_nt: TGTGCCAGCAGAGGGTTACAGGTGTGGGATGAAGCTTTCTTT
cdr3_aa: CASRGLQVWDEAFF